This record looks at one TCR beta chain sequence and its context. Its antigen is still unknown. This sample is part of a study of cytomegalovirus exposure and HLA in healthy donors. Across the study: Caucasian-associated ancestry cluster membership applied to about 77% of over 350 genotyped donors. Notes on the study in general: Segments of the TCR beta V type were, in most cases, productive about 87% or about 30% of the time in an earlier analysis. Listed as cytomegalovirus-associated were 150 or so TCR beta chains.

Use of 60 Vbeta and 13 Jbeta primers characterized the PCR. Method: immunoSEQ multiplex PCR; TCRdb's copy keeps in-frame clones and lacks some. The sample records 83,000 or so clones, around 76% being singletons. The V gene's germline CDR1 is SQVTM and CDR2 ANQGSEA. CDR3 length equals 14 residues. The J segment lost 9 bases and the V segment lost 2 bases, leaving 9 bases of the junction unmatched. Material for sequencing was PBMCs. The chain joins TRBV29-1 to TRBJ2-1; 8 nucleotides line up with TRBD2. This TCR was sampled from a man aged 30-40 years in good health and CMV-seropositive. CDR3 protein: CSVEPPGGQIEQFF. The CDR3 DNA is TGCAGCGTTGAACCCCCGGGGGGGCAAATTGAGCAGTTCTTC.